The 23 T cell receptor beta chains presented below share a single source sample, sequenced in a study of Graves' ophthalmopathy and Graves' hyperthyroidism. Amplified material comprised TCR beta CDR3 regions derived from RNA transcripts. First-round RT-PCR used HTBI primers; second-round multiplex PCR followed. Using its own MiXCR run on the multiplex PCR reads, TCRdb lists one record per CDR3 protein. The sample carries about 1.1 million distinct CDR3 sequences, 36% recorded once. Sequenced input: peripheral blood or thyroid tissue (not recorded which). The receptor source for this set is an adult man with Graves' hyperthyroidism.

This sequence joins TRBV11-2 and TRBJ2-7; D may be TRBD1 (6 bases). The germline V gene has CDR1 SGHAT and CDR2 FQNNGV. The CDR3 has 15 residues. The V end was cut by 1 base, the J end by 6 bases, with 16 bases between. This CDR3 is CASSLGTWTEGEQYF. DNA of the CDR3: TGTGCCAGCAGCTTAGGGACTTGGACAGAGGGCGAGCAGTACTTC.

Ten or more counts support this clonotype. This rearrangement joins TRBV5-5 to TRBJ1-6; D gene uncertain. Looked up from germline, CDR1 is SGHKS and CDR2 is YYEKEE (reference sequence). V was trimmed by 4 bases and J by 3 bases, leaving 11 bases between them. The CDR3 contains 15 residues. The CDR3 DNA reads as TGTGCCAGCAGCCTGGGTCGGCTCTATAATTCACCCCTCCACTTT. Protein: CASSLGRLYNSPLHF.

At least ten counts were recorded for this clonotype. The V call is TRBV10-3, the J call TRBJ1-5; no clear D. Germline V gene lookup returns CDR1 ENHRY and CDR2 SYGVKD. The CDR3 has 13 amino acids. The V end was cut by 6 bases, the J end by 8 bases, with 14 bases between. The CDR3 sequence: CAIRETGSEPQHF. The DNA of the CDR3 is TGTGCCATCAGAGAGACCGGGAGTGAGCCCCAGCATTTT.

This chain uses TRBV29-1 with TRBJ2-7, with 9 positions matching TRBD1. This CDR3 region has 11 residues. V dropped 6 bases and J dropped 6; count of bases not matched to a gene: 3. Germline V gene lookup returns CDR1 SQVTM and CDR2 ANQGSEA. The chain's CDR3 is CSVGTGIEQYF. The CDR3 coding sequence is TGCAGCGTCGGGACAGGGATCGAGCAGTACTTC.

This clonotype was detected a few times. This chain joins TRBV7-8 and TRBJ2-2; possibly TRBD1 for D (6 bases). Deletions cut 5 bases from V and 0 bases from J, with 13 bases between. The CDR3 has 16 amino acids. The V gene's germline CDR1 is SGHVS and CDR2 FQNEAQ. CDR3 sequence reads: CASSQFGGSNTGELFF. CDR3 coding DNA: TGTGCCAGCAGCCAATTTGGGGGCTCGAACACCGGGGAGCTGTTTTTT.

There are a few counts of this clonotype. V is TRBV11-2 and J is TRBJ2-5; 12 nucleotides align to TRBD1. The germline V gene has CDR1 SGHAT and CDR2 FQNNGV. This CDR3 has 17 residues. Trimming removed 5 bases from V and 5 bases from J; junction bases left unmatched: 12. DNA for the CDR3: TGTGCCAGCAGCCATATCACGGGACAGGGGGCGCGGGAGACCCAGTACTTC. Protein: CASSHITGQGARETQYF.

With regard to this clonotype: A read error may be the cause here, since a much bigger clone is one base away. This chain uses TRBV29-1 with TRBJ2-5; D may be TRBD1 or TRBD2 (5 bases each). Germline V gene data show CDR1 as SQVTM and CDR2 as ANQGSEA. This CDR3 region has 14 residues. CDR3 protein: CSVRGRKTREAQYF. The CDR3 DNA reads as TGCAGCGTGAGGGGCCGTAAGACACGAGAGGCCCAGTACTTC.

This clonotype was seen ten or more times. V usage is TRBV7-2 and J usage is TRBJ2-7; D is possibly TRBD2 (6 bases). Germline lookup yields CDR1 SGHTA and CDR2 FQGNSA. The length of the CDR3 is 14 residues. The V gene lost 3 bases and the J gene lost 2 bases, with 11 bases spanning the gap. Written as DNA, the CDR3 is TGTGCCAGCAGCTTTTCGCGGGGTGCCTACGAGCAGTACTTC. Translated, it gives CASSFSRGAYEQYF. Variable domain in full (rest from reference TRBV7-2 and TRBJ2-7): GAGVSQSPSNKVTEKGKDVELRCDPISGHTALYWYRQSLGQGLEFLIYFQGNSAPDKSGLPSDRFSAERTGGSVSTLTIQRTQQEDSAVYLCASSFSRGAYEQYFGPGTRLTVT.

As to this clonotype: At one end, the junction sequence differs from germline, possibly due to a read error. V gene TRBV7-9 combines with J gene TRBJ2-7; a weak D match, TRBD2 (5 bases). CDR1 is SEHNR, CDR2 FQNEAQ, per germline (reference sequence). This CDR3 spans 13 amino acids. CDR3 bases: TGTGCCAGCAGCTTAGGGCGGGTCTACGAGCGGTACTTC. It is translated as CASSLGRVYERYF.

This clonotype was observed at least ten times. The V call is TRBV11-2, the J call TRBJ1-5; a possible D gene is TRBD1 (6 bases). Germline CDR1 reads SGHAT; CDR2 reads FQNNGV. The CDR3 length is 15 residues. V was clipped by 3 bases and J by 0 bases, with 9 bases between them. The CDR3 reads CASSLTGPSNQPQHF. In nucleotides, the CDR3 is TGTGCCAGCAGCTTGACAGGACCTAGCAATCAGCCCCAGCATTTT.

This clonotype was counted many times. The V and J genes are TRBV29-1 and TRBJ2-5, with TRBD1 identical over 7 bases. The J segment lost 1 base and the V segment lost 7 bases, leaving 6 bases of the junction unmatched. CDR1 SQVTM and CDR2 ANQGSEA come from the germline V gene. The CDR3 runs 13 residues. The CDR3 loop reads CSGQQGLQETQYF. In nucleotides, the CDR3 is TGCAGCGGTCAACAGGGGCTCCAAGAGACCCAGTACTTC.

The chain combines TRBV25-1 with TRBJ2-2, with TRBD1 matching over 8 bases. The V and J ends lost 8 bases and 4 bases, in that order; junction bases with no gene match: 6. The CDR3 has 14 residues. CDR1 and CDR2 (germline): MGHDK, SYGVNS. The CDR3, as DNA: TGTGCCAGCGGATGGACAGGGAGCACCGGGGAGCTGTTTTTT. This sequence encodes CASGWTGSTGELFF.

CDR3 protein: CATNQAPIQGLSYGYTF. The CDR3, as DNA: TGTGCCACCAACCAGGCTCCTATACAGGGGTTGAGCTATGGCTACACCTTC. The genes are TRBV25-1 and TRBJ1-2, with 7 bases aligning to TRBD1. Germline CDR1 and CDR2: MGHDK and SYGVNS. CDR3 size: 17 residues. Trimming removed 10 bases from V and 4 bases from J; junction bases left unmatched: 21.

The chain employs TRBV2 and TRBJ2-5; 9 bases map to TRBD1. Trimming removed 10 bases from V and 5 bases from J; junction bases left unmatched: 20. The CDR3 has 17 residues. Per germline, CDR1 SNHLY and CDR2 FYNNEI. The CDR3 reads CAILREHSGTGRETQYF. In DNA, the CDR3 is TGTGCCATTTTAAGGGAGCACTCAGGGACAGGGAGGGAGACCCAGTACTTC.

The chain has TRBV6-5 and TRBJ1-4, with D possibly being TRBD1 (5 bases). From germline, CDR1 is MNHEY and CDR2 SVGAGI. V gave up 4 bases and J gave up 4 bases, with 13 bases separating them. The CDR3 runs 15 residues. CDR3 in amino acids: CASSLSGVINEKLFF. Written as DNA, the CDR3 is TGTGCCAGCAGTTTATCGGGGGTGATTAATGAAAAACTGTTTTTT.

As DNA, the CDR3 is TGTGCCAGCAGTAACTGGACAGGGGCTAGGGGTCAGCCCCAGCATTTT. It encodes CASSNWTGARGQPQHF. This rearrangement joins TRBV27 to TRBJ1-5; the match to TRBD1 covers 9 bases. V trimming: 5 bases; J trimming: 6 bases; junction bases outside the gene matches: 11. Looked up from germline, CDR1 is MNHEY and CDR2 is SMNVEV (reference sequence). The CDR3 extends over 16 amino acids.

This clonotype was observed many times. The chain combines TRBV13 with TRBJ1-2, with unresolved D. The CDR3 covers 13 residues. Trimming took 5 bases from V and 8 from J, leaving 15 bases between them. Germline lookup yields CDR1 PRHDT and CDR2 FYEKMQ (reference sequence). In DNA, the CDR3 is TGTGCCAGCAGCCGGACCCCAACGGAGGGCTACACCTTC. The encoded protein is CASSRTPTEGYTF.

J is TRBJ2-6 and V is TRBV6-5; 7 positions agree with TRBD2. The germline V gene encodes CDR1 MNHEY and CDR2 SVGAGI. Trimming took 4 bases from V and 0 from J; bases not matched to a gene: 12. This CDR3 is 19 amino acids long. The CDR3 region has the DNA TGTGCCAGCAGTTTATCGGCCGGGGGGAAGGGCTCTGGGGCCAACGTCCTGACTTTC. It specifies CASSLSAGGKGSGANVLTF.

This clonotype was seen more than once but under ten times. The chain is built from TRBV29-1 and TRBJ1-2, with D maybe TRBD1 (5 bases). Trimming shortened V by 2 bases and J by 7 bases, and 8 bases separated the two germline ends. The CDR3 runs 11 residues. Germline CDR1 reads SQVTM; CDR2 reads ANQGSEA. CDR3 DNA sequence: TGCAGCGTTGAAACTAGGGGTGGCTACACCTTC. Translated: CSVETRGGYTF.

This clonotype was observed at least ten times. The chain recombines TRBV6-5 with TRBJ2-5, with D maybe TRBD2 (6 bases). V dropped 8 bases and J dropped 1 base, with 17 bases sitting between them. CDR3 length equals 15 residues. Germline assignment: CDR1 MNHEY and CDR2 SVGAGI. The CDR3 DNA reads as TGTGCCAGCGGGGCTAGCGCTTCCCTCCAAGAGACCCAGTACTTC. Translated: CASGASASLQETQYF.

In its sample, this clonotype was seen many times. J is TRBJ1-1 and V is TRBV10-3, with no clear D. The germline CDR1 and CDR2 sequences are ENHRY and SYGVKD. The CDR3 length is 16 residues. The ends were cut back, 0 bases at V and 1 base at J, with 12 bases in the middle. In DNA, the CDR3 is TGTGCCATCAGTGAGTCTAGTTGGCGGAAGAACACTGAAGCTTTCTTT. Protein sequence: CAISESSWRKNTEAFF.

The chain uses TRBV7-9 and TRBJ2-2; tentatively, D is TRBD2 (7 bases). This CDR3 is built from 17 residues. CDR1 and CDR2 from the germline V gene are SEHNR and FQNEAQ (reference sequence). V dropped 0 bases and J dropped 5 bases, with 16 bases sitting between them. CDR3 residues: CASSLAETGRATGELFF. CDR3 coding DNA: TGTGCCAGCAGCTTAGCGGAAACAGGGAGGGCGACCGGGGAGCTGTTTTTT.

J is TRBJ2-5 and V is TRBV7-9; 8 nucleotides agree with TRBD1. There are 15 residues in the CDR3. Germline V lookup: CDR1 SEHNR, CDR2 FQNEAQ (reference sequence). The ends lost 9 bases at V and 4 bases at J; junction bases unmatched: 13. CDR3 nucleotide sequence: TGTGCCAGTACCCCCTCGGGCAGGGGGCTAGAGACCCAGTACTTC. It codes for CASTPSGRGLETQYF.